The 15 T cell receptor beta chains given below trace back to one sample, sequenced in a study of a mutant IDH1 vaccine in newly diagnosed glioma. Sample time point: week 47, end of study. The content of each vaccine dose was 300 ug of mutant IDH1 20-mer peptide, and topical imiquimod accompanied it. Profiling relied on immunoSEQ multiplex PCR, and the TCRdb table lists in-frame clones only, not all of them. The table lists roughly 30,000 clones, approximately 83% of them singletons. Antigens for these TCRs are unknown. Sequencing was performed on PBMCs, taken from a glioma patient whose treatment included an IDH1 peptide vaccine. These receptors were collected from a man aged 25-45 years with glioma.

This chain uses TRBV7-2 with TRBJ2-5; D is unclear. Germline V gene lookup returns CDR1 SGHTA and CDR2 FQGNSA. Trimming took 5 bases from V and 5 from J, leaving 9 bases between them. This CDR3 comprises 12 residues. For the CDR3, the DNA is TGTGCCAGCAGCCTGTTATCGGAGACCCAGTACTTC. This sequence encodes CASSLLSETQYF.

The chain has TRBV6-4 and TRBJ1-1, with TRBD1 matching over 8 bases. Germline CDR1 and CDR2: MRHNA and SNTAGT. J was trimmed by 1 base and V by 0 bases; bases with no gene match: 10. This CDR3 region has 18 residues. This CDR3 reads CASSDSIGTGGSNTEAFF. The CDR3 bases are TGTGCCAGCAGTGACTCTATCGGGACAGGAGGATCGAACACTGAAGCTTTCTTT.

The V gene is TRBV5-1, the J gene TRBJ1-1; TRBD1 aligns across 7 bases. This CDR3 spans 19 amino acids. V lost 3 bases to trimming and J lost 2 bases; unmatched junction nucleotides: 19. In germline, CDR1 is SGHRS, CDR2 YFSETQ. The CDR3 DNA reads TGCGCCAGCAGCTCGGAAGGACCGGGACAGCTTTCGGGAAACACTGAAGCTTTCTTT. As protein: CASSSEGPGQLSGNTEAFF.

This clone has just one count. The chain links TRBV4-3 to TRBJ1-6; D may be TRBD1 (5 bases). V was trimmed by 1 base and J by 0 bases, leaving 10 bases between them. Germline loops: CDR1 LGHNA, CDR2 YSLEER. The CDR3 has 17 amino acids. For the CDR3, the DNA is TGCGCCAGCAGCCAAGTGGGGGGGAGCTCCTATAATTCACCCCTCCACTTT. It encodes CASSQVGGSSYNSPLHF.

The chain is built from TRBV5-6 and TRBJ1-4; no firm D call. V lost 4 bases to trimming and J lost 6 bases, with 13 bases between them. The CDR3 is made up of 14 amino acids. Germline V gene sequence: CDR1 SGHDT, CDR2 YYEEEE. For the CDR3, the DNA is TGTGCCAGCAGCAGCGGCGGAGGAGATGAAAAACTGTTTTTT. Translation: CASSSGGGDEKLFF.

The rearrangement joins TRBV6-5 to TRBJ1-2; 7 positions agree with TRBD1. Germline V gene data show CDR1 as MNHEY and CDR2 as SVGAGI. V shed 7 bases and J 2 bases; nucleotides not matched to a gene: 7. The CDR3 length is 14 residues. CDR3 amino acids: CASIRTGANYGYTF. CDR3 sequence (DNA): TGTGCCAGCATCCGTACAGGGGCCAACTATGGCTACACCTTC.

The chain couples TRBV6-5 to TRBJ1-5; D remains unclear. CDR1 is MNHEY and CDR2 is SVGAGI in the germline V gene. This CDR3 region has 13 residues. Trimming stripped 6 bases from V and 7 bases from J, with 13 bases between. This chain's CDR3 is CASSRAVNQPQHF. The CDR3 nucleotides read TGTGCCAGCAGCCGCGCCGTCAACCAGCCCCAGCATTTT.

The chain has TRBV29-1 and TRBJ1-2, with TRBD1 matching over 11 bases. Losses at the gene ends were 4 bases for V and 6 bases for J; bases not matched to a gene: 7. Germline V gene lookup returns CDR1 SQVTM and CDR2 ANQGSEA. The CDR3 is made up of 14 amino acids. The CDR3 sequence: CSVGYGQGANGYTF. CDR3 in DNA: TGCAGCGTTGGGTATGGACAGGGGGCGAATGGCTACACCTTC.

This chain links TRBV21-1 with TRBJ1-5; the DNA was not compared with TRBD1, the D call given in the table. TRBV21-1 is classified as a pseudogene. The CDR3 totals 18 residues. DNA for the CDR3: TGTGCCAGCAGCACTTCGGACAGGGACCCTTATAGCAATCAGCCCCAGCATTTT. It translates to CASSTSDRDPYSNQPQHF.

The genes are TRBV4-1 and TRBJ2-5; the match to TRBD1 covers 7 bases. CDR3 length equals 16 residues. V lost 2 bases, J lost 4 bases, and 10 bases stayed unmatched. Germline loops: CDR1 MGHRA, CDR2 YSYEKL. As DNA, the CDR3 is TGCGCCAGCAGCCAATTTGAGGACAGGTTCGGAGAGACCCAGTACTTC. The encoded protein is CASSQFEDRFGETQYF.

The chain carries TRBV10-3 and TRBJ2-2, with no clear D. CDR3 size: 15 residues. Germline values: CDR1 ENHRY, CDR2 SYGVKD. The V end was cut by 3 bases, the J end by 1 base, with 9 bases between. This CDR3 reads CAISDPTVNTGELFF. The CDR3 coding sequence is TGTGCCATCAGTGACCCGACGGTGAACACCGGGGAGCTGTTTTTT.

This chain joins TRBV28 and TRBJ1-6; D ambiguous. There are 15 residues in the CDR3. Germline lookup yields CDR1 MDHEN and CDR2 SYDVKM. The germline V and J ends were trimmed by 5 bases and 0 bases, with 8 bases remaining between them. CDR3 DNA sequence: TGTGCCAGCAGTCCCCTAGACTCCTATAATTCACCCCTCCACTTT. Translated, it gives CASSPLDSYNSPLHF.

J is TRBJ2-7 and V is TRBV5-1, with 7 positions matching TRBD1. The CDR3 has 14 amino acids. Trimming took 4 bases from V and 3 from J; bases not matched to a gene: 7. Per the germline V gene, CDR1 is SGHRS and CDR2 is YFSETQ. CDR3 nucleotides: TGCGCCAGCAGCCCTAGGGGACAGAACTACGAGCAGTACTTC. This translates into CASSPRGQNYEQYF.

The gene calls are TRBV5-4 and TRBJ1-1, with unresolved D. The V end was cut by 1 base, the J end by 1 base, with 8 bases between. The CDR3 runs 14 residues. CDR1 is SGHNT and CDR2 is YYREEE in the germline V gene (reference sequence). CDR3: CASSLRTGNTEAFF. The CDR3 nucleotides read TGTGCCAGCAGCTTGAGGACGGGGAACACTGAAGCTTTCTTT.

This clone was detected a few times. V and J are TRBV30 and TRBJ1-5; D remains ambiguous. The CDR3 spans 16 residues. V lost 0 bases to trimming and J lost 3 bases, with 15 bases between them. Germline V gene data show CDR1 as GTSNPN and CDR2 as SVGIG (reference sequence). The CDR3 is CAWSVNLLQPNQPQHF. The CDR3 DNA sequence: TGTGCCTGGAGTGTAAATCTACTGCAACCCAATCAGCCCCAGCATTTT.